The clone carrying this T cell receptor beta chain was detected only a few times. Its antigen is unknown. cDNA synthesis used the whole RNA isolate, giving expressed TCRB sequences. TCRdb's table, derived via immunoSEQ multiplex PCR, lists solely in-frame clones and lacks some. The sample lists 250,000 to 350,000 clones, approximately 14% occurring once. This CDR3 comprises 14 residues. The J segment lost 3 bases and the V segment lost 0 bases, leaving 2 bases of the junction unmatched. The germline V gene has CDR1 MNHEY and CDR2 SMNVEV (reference sequence). The sample is drawn from a study of beta chain features in type 1 diabetes. Overall study context: Patient and healthy donor groups were alike in age, gender and cell yields. Overall study findings and caveats: Naive, central memory and Treg TCRB repertoires seemed to resemble each other more closely in patients than they did in healthy donors. Moderately but significantly shorter TCRB CDR3s were found in Type 1 diabetes patients in all four CD4+ subsets.

Specimen: naive CD4+ T cells from blood. V gene TRBV27 combines with J gene TRBJ2-7, with 7 bases lining up with TRBD1. The sequence was collected from a man aged 25-45 years with type 1 diabetes. The CDR3 DNA reads TGTGCCAGCAGTTTATCGGACAGGTACTACGAGCAGTACTTC. Translated: CASSLSDRYYEQYF.